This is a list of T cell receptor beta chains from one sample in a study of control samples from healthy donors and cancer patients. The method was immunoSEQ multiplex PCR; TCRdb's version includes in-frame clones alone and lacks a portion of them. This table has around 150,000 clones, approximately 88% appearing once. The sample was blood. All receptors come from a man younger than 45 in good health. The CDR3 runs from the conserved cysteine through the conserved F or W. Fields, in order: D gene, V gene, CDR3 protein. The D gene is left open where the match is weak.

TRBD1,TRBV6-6,CASDRAGGELFF
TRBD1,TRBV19,CASRTRQGSDLYYGYTF
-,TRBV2,CASKIITEAFF
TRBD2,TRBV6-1,CASSEGLAGGQETQYF
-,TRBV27,CASSLGGNTEAFF
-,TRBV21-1,CASSNHPGNYSGNTIYF
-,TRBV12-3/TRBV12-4,CASSLLGVGEAFF
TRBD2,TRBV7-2,CASSLGGTNSYEQYF
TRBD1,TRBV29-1,CSAGTGAGYTF
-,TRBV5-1,CASSFTGTRGDEQYF
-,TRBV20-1,CSASGGSVGELFF
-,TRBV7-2,CASSYDRGTGELFF
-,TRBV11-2,CASSLGQELTNEKLFF
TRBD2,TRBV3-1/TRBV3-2,CASSQASGGPISGEQYF
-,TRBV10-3,CAIKATTVNTEAFF
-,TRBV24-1,CATLIWGYYNEQFF
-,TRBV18,CASSPQGVLSGANVLTF
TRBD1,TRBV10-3,CAISDPFGTGYSGYTF
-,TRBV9,CASSVAEGAQYEQYF
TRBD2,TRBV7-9,CASSLVPSGGPTDTQYF
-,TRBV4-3,CASSQDRDIYEQYF